This entry lists 17 T cell receptor beta chains sequenced from one sample in a study of cytomegalovirus exposure and HLA in healthy donors. The PCR had 60 Vbeta and 13 Jbeta primers. TCRdb's table, derived via immunoSEQ multiplex PCR, lists solely in-frame clones and lacks some. The data contain some 180,000 clones, 81% of them singletons. The sample taken for sequencing was PBMCs. The receptors were gathered from a man in his forties or fifties in good health and CMV-seropositive.

This clone was seen just once. The chain combines TRBV18 with TRBJ1-1; 8 nucleotides match TRBD1. There are 13 residues in the CDR3. J lost 1 base, V lost 5 bases, and 0 bases had no gene match. Germline V gene lookup returns CDR1 KGHSH and CDR2 LQKENI. The chain's CDR3 is CASSGQGNTEAFF. The CDR3 bases are TGTGCCAGCTCAGGACAGGGGAACACTGAAGCTTTCTTT. Variable domain in full (rest from reference TRBV18 and TRBJ1-1): NAGVMQNPRHLVRRRGQEARLRCSPMKGHSHVYWYRQLPEEGLKFMVYLQKENIIDESGMPKERFSAEFPKEGPSILRIQQVVRGDSAAYFCASSGQGNTEAFFGQGTRLTVV.

The chain recombines TRBV6-6 with TRBJ2-7; perhaps TRBD2 as D (7 bases). The CDR3 has 14 residues. Between the trimmed V and J ends, which lost 5 bases and 3 bases, there was a span of 14 bases. Germline V gene data show CDR1 as MNHNY and CDR2 as SVGAGI (reference sequence). CDR3 loop: CASSTQGRDYEQYF. The CDR3 nucleotides read TGTGCCAGCAGTACCCAGGGGAGGGACTACGAGCAGTACTTC.

V and J are TRBV2 and TRBJ2-2; TRBD2 might be the D (6 bases). There are 14 residues in the CDR3. Trimming took off 10 bases at V and 0 bases at J, with 12 bases between the two ends. Germline CDR1 is SNHLY and CDR2 is FYNNEI. CDR3 protein: CATGVSANTGELFF. The CDR3 coding sequence is TGTGCCACGGGGGTCTCCGCGAACACCGGGGAGCTGTTTTTT.

The rearrangement joins TRBV7-9 to TRBJ2-1; TRBD1 aligns across 8 bases. Germline trimming cut 5 bases from V and 2 bases from J; bases unmatched to any gene: 5. This CDR3 is 15 amino acids long. Germline CDR1 reads SEHNR; CDR2 reads FQNEAQ (reference sequence). The CDR3 here is CASSKTGAPYNEQFF. In DNA form, the CDR3 reads TGTGCCAGCAGCAAGACAGGGGCCCCCTACAATGAGCAGTTCTTC.

The rearrangement uses TRBV15 and TRBJ1-2, with TRBD1 matching 11 bases. Trimming cost V 3 bases and J 6 bases; bases outside gene matches: 6. The CDR3 is 15 residues long. Per the germline V gene, CDR1 is LNHNV and CDR2 is YYDKDF (reference sequence). The CDR3: CATSSRPGQGDGYTF. The CDR3 nucleotides read TGTGCCACCAGCAGCAGACCGGGACAGGGGGATGGCTACACCTTC.

The chain recombines TRBV10-1 with TRBJ1-1, with TRBD1 as a possible D gene (6 bases). The germline V and J ends were trimmed by 6 bases and 3 bases, with 11 bases remaining between them. The CDR3 has 13 residues. Per germline, CDR1 WNHNN and CDR2 SYGVQD (reference sequence). The CDR3 region has the DNA TGCGCCAGCAGCGGACAGTTCGACACTGAAGCTTTCTTT. This translates into CASSGQFDTEAFF.

This clone has a single count. The chain uses TRBV28 and TRBJ2-2, with 12 bases that match TRBD1. The CDR3 runs to 17 residues. V trimming: 3 bases; J trimming: 7 bases; junction bases outside the gene matches: 9. Germline CDR1 and CDR2: MDHEN and SYDVKM. The CDR3 nucleotides read TGTGCCAGCAGTTTTCCCGTGGGACAGGGGGCAAGCGGGGAGCTGTTTTTT. This translates into CASSFPVGQGASGELFF.

The chain recombines TRBV7-8 with TRBJ2-2; D possibly corresponds to TRBD2 (6 bases). The CDR3 totals 14 residues. V was cut by 6 bases and J by 2 bases, with 10 bases left in between. CDR1 and CDR2 (germline): SGHVS, FQNEAQ. The CDR3 coding sequence is TGTGCCAGCAGTCTTAGCGGAAACACCGGGGAGCTGTTTTTT. Protein product: CASSLSGNTGELFF.

The chain carries TRBV4-2 and TRBJ2-5; 8 bases match TRBD2. The germline V gene has CDR1 LGHNA and CDR2 YNFKEQ. J gave up 4 bases and V 2 bases, and 9 bases lay outside the gene matches. CDR3 size: 16 residues. CDR3: CASSQHDGGALETQYF. The CDR3 coding sequence is TGTGCCAGCAGCCAACATGACGGGGGGGCATTAGAGACCCAGTACTTC.

The chain recombines TRBV15 with TRBJ1-1, with a possible D match to TRBD1 (6 bases). Germline assignment: CDR1 LNHNV and CDR2 YYDKDF (reference sequence). The CDR3 spans 15 residues. Trimming cost V 2 bases and J 3 bases, with 13 bases left between them. The CDR3 DNA reads as TGTGCCACCAGCAGAAGGACAGCGGGATACACTGAAGCTTTCTTT. Protein sequence: CATSRRTAGYTEAFF.

The chain links TRBV11-2 to TRBJ2-7, with D uncertain. Trimming removed 2 bases from V and 5 bases from J, with 16 bases in between. CDR3 size: 15 residues. Looked up from germline, CDR1 is SGHAT and CDR2 is FQNNGV. CDR3 nucleotide sequence: TGTGCCAGCAGCTTATTTACCACAGCCGGTAACGAGCAGTACTTC. Its protein is CASSLFTTAGNEQYF.

The rearrangement joins TRBV7-8 to TRBJ1-5; TRBD1 aligns across 8 bases. The V gene's germline CDR1 is SGHVS and CDR2 FQNEAQ. V trimming: 5 bases; J trimming: 5 bases; junction bases outside the gene matches: 5. The CDR3 spans 14 residues. This CDR3 reads CASSPDRGHQPQHF. CDR3 nucleotide sequence: TGTGCCAGCAGCCCCGACAGGGGTCATCAGCCCCAGCATTTT.

The chain is built from TRBV6-5 and TRBJ1-4; 8 bases match TRBD1. CDR3 length: 14 residues. The V and J ends lost 6 bases and 8 bases, in that order; junction bases with no gene match: 8. Germline CDR1 and CDR2: MNHEY and SVGAGI. CDR3 protein: CASRQGGLREKLFF. The CDR3 DNA reads TGTGCCAGCAGACAGGGGGGGCTTCGGGAAAAACTGTTTTTT.

The chain recombines TRBV5-6 with TRBJ2-7, with D perhaps TRBD2 (5 bases). The CDR3 length is 15 residues. Germline CDR1 is SGHDT and CDR2 is YYEEEE. Trimming left V 0 bases short and J 3 bases short, with 13 bases between. The CDR3 bases are TGTGCCAGCAGCTTGGGTCTAGCCGGGATCTACGAGCAGTACTTC. This encodes CASSLGLAGIYEQYF. Using reference TRBV5-6 and TRBJ2-7 for the parts outside the CDR3, the full variable domain is DAGVTQSPTHLIKTRGQQVTLRCSPKSGHDTVSWYQQALGQGPQFIFQYYEEEERQRGNFPDRFSGHQFPNYSSELNVNALLLGDSALYLCASSLGLAGIYEQYFGPGTRLTVT.

The rearrangement links TRBV4-2 to TRBJ2-5, with no clear D. The CDR3 has 15 amino acids. Germline loops: CDR1 LGHNA, CDR2 YNFKEQ. Deletions cut 0 bases from V and 5 bases from J, with 13 bases between. The CDR3 reads CASSQDTSPRETQYF. For the CDR3, the DNA is TGTGCCAGCAGCCAAGACACGAGCCCGCGGGAGACCCAGTACTTC.

This clone was seen only once. The rearrangement uses TRBV6-1 and TRBJ2-5; 8 bases align to TRBD1. This CDR3 spans 15 amino acids. V dropped 2 bases and J dropped 4; count of bases not matched to a gene: 6. Per germline, CDR1 MNHNS and CDR2 SASEGT. CDR3 residues: CASSEPRTGLETQYF. In DNA form, the CDR3 reads TGTGCCAGCAGTGAACCCCGGACAGGGTTAGAGACCCAGTACTTC.

This clone was seen a few times. The gene calls are TRBV28 and TRBJ1-5, with TRBD1 as a possible D gene (5 bases). V gave up 0 bases and J gave up 4 bases, with 13 bases separating them. This CDR3 has 16 residues. Looked up from germline, CDR1 is MDHEN and CDR2 is SYDVKM. As DNA, the CDR3 is TGTGCCAGCAGTTTATGGACGGCGGGGGGGAATCAGCCCCAGCATTTT. Translation gives CASSLWTAGGNQPQHF.